This T cell receptor (beta chain) was profiled in a study of blood T cell repertoires in COVID-19. Study-wide background: Sites across the United States, Italy and Spain contributed samples from acute and convalescent COVID-19. Sample material is recorded as cDNA or gDNA derived from T cells, B-cell-depleted T cells, or PBMCs.

Authors' methods: It was from reference gene primer amplification that nucleated cell counts were estimated. Clones were sequenced by immunoSEQ multiplex PCR, and TCRdb holds only the in-frame ones, with some missing. That table furnishes V, J and clone size, whereas the DNA furnished D and trimming. The data show roughly 380,000 clones, with 85% seen just once and roughly 3.7% held by the top ten. V lost 2 bases and J 0 bases, leaving 13 bases between the germline ends. The CDR3 runs to 16 residues. The germline CDR1 and CDR2 sequences are KGHDR and SFDVKD. Sequenced sample: peripheral blood. V gene TRBV24-1 combines with J gene TRBJ2-7, with a possible D match to TRBD2 (6 bases). This TCR was recovered from a young woman with acute or convalescent COVID-19. The CDR3 sequence is CATSDSRGKISYEQYF. Written as DNA, the CDR3 is TGTGCCACCAGTGATTCACGGGGGAAAATCTCCTACGAGCAGTACTTC.